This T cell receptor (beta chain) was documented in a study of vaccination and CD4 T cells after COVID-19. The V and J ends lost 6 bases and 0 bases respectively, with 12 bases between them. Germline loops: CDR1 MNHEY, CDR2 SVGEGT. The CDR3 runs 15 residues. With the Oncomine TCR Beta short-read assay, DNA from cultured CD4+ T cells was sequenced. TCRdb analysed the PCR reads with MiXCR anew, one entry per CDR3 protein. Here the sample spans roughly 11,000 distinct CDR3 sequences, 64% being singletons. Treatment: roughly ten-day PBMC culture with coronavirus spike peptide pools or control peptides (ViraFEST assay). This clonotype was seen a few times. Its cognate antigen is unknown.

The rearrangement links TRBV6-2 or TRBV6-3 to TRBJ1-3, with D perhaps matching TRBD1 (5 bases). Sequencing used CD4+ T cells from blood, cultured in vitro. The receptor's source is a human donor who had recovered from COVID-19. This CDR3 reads CASSRGTYSGNTIYF. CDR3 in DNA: TGTGCCAGCAGCCGGGGGACGTACTCTGGAAACACCATATATTTT.